What follows are 27 T cell receptor beta chains derived from one specimen sequenced in a study of shared clonotypes between healthy human individuals. The data were produced by immunoSEQ multiplex PCR, yet TCRdb's version contains in-frame clones alone and is incomplete. The sample holds about 2.4 million clones, roughly 92% seen once. Material: naive CD4+ T cells sorted from blood. Subset indicated: CD45RA+ positively selected. The receptor source for this set is a man aged 18 to 29 in good health.

This chain uses TRBV18 with TRBJ2-5; the match to TRBD1 covers 7 bases. The CDR3 covers 15 residues. The germline gives CDR1 KGHSH, CDR2 LQKENI. V gave up 2 bases and J gave up 1 base; unmatched junction bases: 4. The CDR3 here is CASSPTGESQETQYF. The DNA for the CDR3 is TGTGCCAGCTCACCAACAGGGGAATCCCAAGAGACCCAGTACTTC.

The chain recombines TRBV2 with TRBJ2-7; 9 nucleotides match TRBD1. There are 16 residues in the CDR3. Germline CDR1 and CDR2: SNHLY and FYNNEI. Losses at the gene ends were 4 bases for V and 3 bases for J; bases not matched to a gene: 10. In nucleotides, the CDR3 is TGTGCCAGCAGTGGAAAGCCCGGGACAGGGTTCTACGAGCAGTACTTC. Protein sequence: CASSGKPGTGFYEQYF. Supplemented by reference TRBV2 and TRBJ2-7, the full variable domain reads EPEVTQTPSHQVTQMGQEVILRCVPISNHLYFYWYRQILGQKVEFLVSFYNNEISEKSEIFDDQFSVERPDGSNFTLKIRSTKLEDSAMYFCASSGKPGTGFYEQYFGPGTRLTVT.

The chain joins TRBV6-1 to TRBJ1-5; perhaps TRBD1 as D (6 bases). The CDR3 is made up of 16 amino acids. V was pared by 4 bases and J by 0 bases, with 13 bases between. Germline V gene sequence: CDR1 MNHNS, CDR2 SASEGT. DNA for the CDR3: TGTGCCAGCAGTGTATCACAGGGTTATAGCAATCAGCCCCAGCATTTT. The encoded protein is CASSVSQGYSNQPQHF.

This chain uses TRBV2 with TRBJ2-2; either TRBD1 or TRBD2 may supply D (5 bases each). The ends were cut back, 6 bases at V and 1 base at J, with 9 bases in the middle. The CDR3 has 14 amino acids. Germline values: CDR1 SNHLY, CDR2 FYNNEI. The CDR3 DNA is TGTGCCAGCAGCGGGGCCGGGAACACCGGGGAGCTGTTTTTT. Protein: CASSGAGNTGELFF.

About this clone itself: Other DNA sequences in the same sample also yield this CDR3. V and J are TRBV5-4 and TRBJ2-2; no clear D gene. This CDR3 contains 13 residues. Trimming left V 0 bases short and J 3 bases short, with 3 bases between. Germline values: CDR1 SGHNT, CDR2 YYREEE (reference sequence). This CDR3 is CASSLVDTGELFF. Written as DNA, the CDR3 is TGTGCCAGCAGCTTGGTGGACACCGGGGAGCTGTTTTTT.

About this clone itself: Other nucleotide sequences in the sample specify the same CDR3. The chain couples TRBV18 to TRBJ1-2; TRBD1 agrees at 7 bases. Germline V gene data show CDR1 as KGHSH and CDR2 as LQKENI. The length of the CDR3 is 13 residues. The J segment lost 4 bases and the V segment lost 3 bases, leaving 2 bases of the junction unmatched. The CDR3 sequence is CASSPRDSYGYTF. The CDR3 DNA reads TGTGCCAGCTCACCCCGGGACAGCTATGGCTACACCTTC.

This clone was seen only once. This sequence joins TRBV30 and TRBJ2-7; D gene unclear. This CDR3 has 14 amino acids. V lost 4 bases, J lost 0 bases, and 13 bases lay in between. In germline, CDR1 is GTSNPN, CDR2 SVGIG (reference sequence). The CDR3 region has the DNA TGTGCCTGGAAACCGAGGCCCAACTCCTACGAGCAGTACTTC. Its protein is CAWKPRPNSYEQYF. The whole variable domain, remainder taken from reference TRBV30 and TRBJ2-7, is SQTIHQWPATLVQPVGSPLSLECTVEGTSNPNLYWYRQAAGRGLQLLFYSVGIGQISSEVPQNLSASRPQDRQFILSSKKLLLSDSGFYLCAWKPRPNSYEQYFGPGTRLTVT.

This CDR3 reads CASRGGLVYEQYF. The DNA of the CDR3 is TGTGCCAGCAGGGGGGGACTAGTCTACGAGCAGTACTTC. The chain carries TRBV6-6 and TRBJ2-7, with 8 bases matching TRBD2. V lost 6 bases to trimming and J lost 3 bases; unmatched junction nucleotides: 4. This CDR3 has 13 residues. The germline V gene encodes CDR1 MNHNY and CDR2 SVGAGI (reference sequence).

This clone occurred once. Other nucleotide sequences from this sample produce the same CDR3. The rearrangement uses TRBV4-3 and TRBJ2-7, with a tentative D call TRBD2 (5 bases). Germline CDR1 and CDR2: LGHNA and YSLEER. The CDR3 loop spans 13 amino acids. Trimming shortened V by 0 bases and J by 5 bases, and 8 bases separated the two germline ends. CDR3 sequence reads: CASSQDRGNEQYF. DNA for the CDR3: TGCGCCAGCAGCCAAGATCGGGGTAACGAGCAGTACTTC.

The sample holds one count of this clone. The sample contains more than one DNA sequence encoding this CDR3. V gene TRBV2 combines with J gene TRBJ2-2; the match to TRBD2 covers 9 bases. The germline V gene has CDR1 SNHLY and CDR2 FYNNEI. The V and J ends lost 7 bases and 2 bases, in that order; junction bases with no gene match: 5. The CDR3 totals 15 residues. The CDR3 region is CASTGLAGNTGELFF. The CDR3 DNA reads TGTGCCAGCACCGGGCTAGCGGGAAACACCGGGGAGCTGTTTTTT. Using reference TRBV2 and TRBJ2-2 for the parts outside the CDR3, the full variable domain is EPEVTQTPSHQVTQMGQEVILRCVPISNHLYFYWYRQILGQKVEFLVSFYNNEISEKSEIFDDQFSVERPDGSNFTLKIRSTKLEDSAMYFCASTGLAGNTGELFFGEGSRLTVL.

The chain has TRBV11-2 and TRBJ2-7; 8 nucleotides line up with TRBD1. Unmatched junction bases numbered 10, after V lost 5 bases and J lost 4 bases. The CDR3 is 15 amino acids. The germline V gene encodes CDR1 SGHAT and CDR2 FQNNGV. CDR3 DNA: TGTGCCAGCAGCAAAGCCACAGGGGGGACTTACGAGCAGTACTTC. This codes for CASSKATGGTYEQYF.

Details on this clone: No DNA is shown, since the ends of the CDR3 on it are uncertain; the CDR3 is the one TCRdb lists. This chain links TRBV4-1 with TRBJ1-1. Germline V gives CDR1 MGHRA, CDR2 YSYEKL. The CDR3 length equals 14 residues, ends included. CDR3 protein: CASSLSGPNTEAFF.

The chain employs TRBV7-2 and TRBJ2-5; D is perhaps TRBD1 (5 bases). Trimming stripped 4 bases from V and 4 bases from J, with 13 bases between. The length of the CDR3 is 14 residues. Germline CDR1 is SGHTA and CDR2 is FQGNSA. The CDR3 reads CASSSTGVLETQYF. Here the CDR3 DNA reads TGTGCCAGCAGCTCAACAGGAGTTTTAGAGACCCAGTACTTC.

Remarks on this clone: Different DNA sequences within this sample yield the same CDR3. V gene TRBV7-2 combines with J gene TRBJ2-5; TRBD2 matches at 7 bases. The germline CDR1 and CDR2 sequences are SGHTA and FQGNSA. J was trimmed by 2 bases and V by 1 base; bases with no gene match: 7. The length of the CDR3 is 16 residues. This CDR3 reads CASSLGLAGGQETQYF. CDR3 DNA: TGTGCCAGCAGCTTAGGACTAGCAGGTGGACAAGAGACCCAGTACTTC.

The chain carries TRBV5-1 and TRBJ2-7; the match to TRBD2 covers 8 bases. J was trimmed by 7 bases and V by 3 bases; bases with no gene match: 9. The CDR3 has 14 amino acids. The V gene's germline CDR1 is SGHRS and CDR2 YFSETQ. CDR3 in amino acids: CASSWNSGVEEQYF. The CDR3 region has the DNA TGCGCCAGCAGCTGGAATAGCGGGGTGGAGGAGCAGTACTTC.

V usage is TRBV5-4 and J usage is TRBJ2-3; D is perhaps TRBD2 (6 bases). The CDR3 has 16 amino acids. V lost 2 bases to trimming and J lost 1 base, with 14 bases between them. CDR1 SGHNT and CDR2 YYREEE come from the germline V gene (reference sequence). This chain's CDR3 is CASSFYPGVGTDTQYF. For the CDR3, the DNA is TGTGCCAGCAGCTTCTATCCGGGAGTAGGCACAGATACGCAGTATTTT. The full variable domain, its missing parts supplied by reference TRBV5-4 and TRBJ2-3, is ETGVTQSPTHLIKTRGQQVTLRCSSQSGHNTVSWYQQALGQGPQFIFQYYREEENGRGNFPPRFSGLQFPNYSSELNVNALELDDSALYLCASSFYPGVGTDTQYFGPGTRLTVL.

The chain employs TRBV9 and TRBJ2-5, with D possibly being TRBD1 or TRBD2 (5 bases each). Germline V CDR1 and CDR2: SGDLS, YYNGEE. The CDR3 spans 14 residues. Trimming shortened V by 4 bases and J by 5 bases, and 15 bases separated the two germline ends. The CDR3 protein is CASSQGTERETQYF. The CDR3 DNA is TGTGCCAGCAGCCAAGGGACGGAGAGGGAGACCCAGTACTTC. The full variable domain, with the rest looked up from reference TRBV9 and TRBJ2-5, is DSGVTQTPKHLITATGQRVTLRCSPRSGDLSVYWYQQSLDQGLQFLIQYYNGEERAKGNILERFSAQQFPDLHSELNLSSLELGDSALYFCASSQGTERETQYFGPGTRLLVL.

The DNA of the CDR3 is TGTGCCTGGAGTGTAGGTCAGGGACAGGCCTACGAGCAGTACTTC. This translates into CAWSVGQGQAYEQYF. The rearrangement links TRBV30 to TRBJ2-7, with TRBD1 identical over 8 bases. Germline CDR1 and CDR2: GTSNPN and SVGIG (reference sequence). CDR3 length equals 15 residues. The V gene end was trimmed by 0 bases and the J gene end by 2 bases; junction bases not matched to a gene: 6.

CDR3 DNA sequence: TGCGCCAGCAGCTTGGCCGGGCGGGGGAGTCAAGAGACCCAGTACTTC. Amino acid sequence: CASSLAGRGSQETQYF. The chain is built from TRBV5-1 and TRBJ2-5, with 7 bases fitting TRBD2. The CDR3 consists of 16 residues. CDR1 and CDR2 from the germline V gene are SGHRS and YFSETQ. With V trimmed by 0 bases and J by 2 bases, 7 bases remained unmatched.

The chain joins TRBV7-9 to TRBJ2-3, with D possibly being TRBD2 (6 bases). Germline CDR1 SEHNR, CDR2 FQNEAQ (reference sequence). The CDR3 is 19 residues long. Trimming cost V 5 bases and J 2 bases, with 26 bases left between them. CDR3 sequence reads: CASSLFNLGLTAFTDTQYF. CDR3 sequence (DNA): TGTGCCAGCAGCCTTTTCAACCTGGGACTCACCGCCTTCACAGATACGCAGTATTTT.

As concerns this clone: Other DNA sequences within the sample encode an identical CDR3. The V gene is TRBV5-1, the J gene TRBJ2-7; D might be TRBD2 (6 bases). Trimming took 0 bases from V and 2 from J, leaving 9 bases between them. Germline CDR1 is SGHRS and CDR2 is YFSETQ. The CDR3 extends over 14 amino acids. The CDR3 DNA is TGCGCCAGCAGCTTGGACGGGGGTCCCTACGAGCAGTACTTC. Residues: CASSLDGGPYEQYF.

CDR3 DNA sequence: TGTGCCAGCAACGACGGGGGACAGCCCTACGAGCAGTACTTC. Protein: CASNDGGQPYEQYF. The rearrangement uses TRBV28 and TRBJ2-7, with D tentatively TRBD1 (7 bases). Trimming took off 7 bases at V and 2 bases at J, with 15 bases between the two ends. The germline V gene encodes CDR1 MDHEN and CDR2 SYDVKM. The CDR3 spans 14 residues.

The chain couples TRBV18 to TRBJ1-2; 7 bases are shared with TRBD1. V lost 3 bases, J lost 8 bases, and 9 bases stayed unmatched. There are 14 residues in the CDR3. Germline CDR1 is KGHSH and CDR2 is LQKENI. The CDR3 protein is CASSPGDRVNGYTF. DNA for the CDR3: TGTGCCAGCTCACCGGGCGACAGGGTAAACGGCTACACCTTC.

V and J are TRBV7-2 and TRBJ2-3; TRBD2 matches at 9 bases. Per the germline V gene, CDR1 is SGHTA and CDR2 is FQGNSA. With 2 bases clipped from V and 5 bases from J, the junction kept 2 bases outside the gene matches. The CDR3 contains 14 residues. The DNA of the CDR3 is TGTGCCAGCAGCTTAATGCGGGAGGGAGATACGCAGTATTTT. Amino acids: CASSLMREGDTQYF.

As regards this clone: This sample includes further DNA sequences coding for the same CDR3. This chain joins TRBV19 and TRBJ1-5; 7 nucleotides line up with TRBD1. The germline V gene encodes CDR1 LNHDA and CDR2 SQIVND (reference sequence). The CDR3 loop spans 14 amino acids. The V gene end was trimmed by 4 bases and the J gene end by 4 bases; junction bases not matched to a gene: 4. This CDR3 reads CASSTSGGNQPQHF. CDR3 sequence (DNA): TGTGCCAGTAGTACATCAGGGGGGAATCAGCCCCAGCATTTT.

The genes are TRBV6-1 and TRBJ1-2, with 7 bases identical to TRBD1. The V gene's germline CDR1 is MNHNS and CDR2 SASEGT. This CDR3 is built from 13 residues. Trimming at V came to 7 bases and at J to 6 bases, leaving 8 bases not matched to a gene. CDR3 sequence reads: CASKHDRADGYTF. DNA for the CDR3: TGTGCCAGCAAGCACGACAGGGCGGATGGCTACACCTTC.

This chain joins TRBV19 and TRBJ2-1; D is unresolved. Trimming removed 3 bases from V and 10 bases from J, with 13 bases in between. The CDR3 length is 13 residues. Germline V gives CDR1 LNHDA, CDR2 SQIVND (reference sequence). The CDR3 here is CASSINIVEEQFF. CDR3 sequence (DNA): TGTGCCAGTAGTATCAACATCGTGGAAGAGCAGTTCTTC.